The clone carrying this TCR beta chain has more than one count but fewer than ten. This record comes from a study of blood T cells in healthy people across ages. In germline, CDR1 is DFQATT, CDR2 SNEGSKA (reference sequence). This CDR3 region has 15 residues. V lost 5 bases to trimming and J lost 0 bases; unmatched junction nucleotides: 4. Through a sample-barcoded 5' primer and a J-beta primer mix, a second PCR was run for roughly 6 to 11 cycles. Template switching added a 12-random-nucleotide identifier to every cDNA molecule. From the 5' RACE reads, TCRdb called clonotypes with MiXCR, one entry per CDR3 protein. This sample has roughly 800,000 distinct CDR3 sequences; less than 70% occur once, and the top ten carry 40% to 50%.

This clonotype was obtained from a man older than 75 in good health. Sequencing was performed on blood. J is TRBJ2-5 and V is TRBV20-1; TRBD2 matches 12 bases. The DNA for the CDR3 is TGCAGTGCTTCCGGACTAGCGGGAAACCAAGAGACCCAGTACTTC. Translating gives CSASGLAGNQETQYF.